A single sample gave rise to the 32 T cell receptor beta chains below, sequenced in a study of T cell clonotyping in hematopoietic cell transplantation. TCRdb's copy holds only in-frame clones and misses some; the assay was immunoSEQ multiplex PCR. This table holds roughly 29,000 clones, approximately 90% found once. The source was PBMCs, collected 100 days after allogeneic stem cell transplant. These receptors were obtained from a female patient between 50 and 60 years old who had an allogeneic stem cell transplant from a related donor, so the T cells may come from the graft donor. Some clones in this sample may be carry-over from other donors' samples.

As to this clone: One end of the junction fails to match germline, which may point to a read error. This sequence joins TRBV6-1 and TRBJ2-5, with D tentatively TRBD2 (6 bases). The germline gives CDR1 MNHNS, CDR2 SASEGT. There are 15 residues in the CDR3. CDR3 nucleotide sequence: TGTGCCAGCAGTGAGGTTTCTAGCGTTCAAGGGACCCAGTACTTC. Amino acids: CASSEVSSVQGTQYF.

The chain recombines TRBV2 with TRBJ1-1; the D is unclear. The length of the CDR3 is 12 residues. The germline CDR1 and CDR2 sequences are SNHLY and FYNNEI. Trimming pared 5 bases from V and 1 base from J, leaving 5 bases between. CDR3 DNA sequence: TGTGCCAGCAGTAGGGAGAACACTGAAGCTTTCTTT. Its protein product is CASSRENTEAFF. Complete variable domain (other parts from reference TRBV2 and TRBJ1-1): EPEVTQTPSHQVTQMGQEVILRCVPISNHLYFYWYRQILGQKVEFLVSFYNNEISEKSEIFDDQFSVERPDGSNFTLKIRSTKLEDSAMYFCASSRENTEAFFGQGTRLTVV.

The genes are TRBV6-5 and TRBJ2-1; 8 nucleotides align to TRBD2. V shed 6 bases and J 9 bases; nucleotides not matched to a gene: 10. CDR1 and CDR2 (germline): MNHEY, SVGAGI. This CDR3 has 14 residues. CDR3 protein: CASRRGLGMGEQFF. The CDR3 region has the DNA TGTGCCAGCAGAAGGGGACTAGGTATGGGTGAGCAGTTCTTC.

The chain recombines TRBV5-6 with TRBJ2-1, with TRBD1 matching 7 bases. CDR1 and CDR2 from the germline V gene are SGHDT and YYEEEE. CDR3 size: 15 residues. Trimming cost V 4 bases and J 12 bases; bases outside gene matches: 16. DNA for the CDR3: TGTGCCAGCAGCGATCCGGGACAGCCTTTCGTGTTGCAGTTCTTC. Amino acid sequence: CASSDPGQPFVLQFF. The whole variable domain, remainder taken from reference TRBV5-6 and TRBJ2-1, is DAGVTQSPTHLIKTRGQQVTLRCSPKSGHDTVSWYQQALGQGPQFIFQYYEEEERQRGNFPDRFSGHQFPNYSSELNVNALLLGDSALYLCASSDPGQPFVLQFFGPGTRLTVL.

The chain carries TRBV5-1 and TRBJ2-5, with D possibly TRBD2 on 5 matching bases. V lost 0 bases, J lost 3 bases, and 9 bases lay in between. Germline assignment: CDR1 SGHRS and CDR2 YFSETQ. The CDR3 has 14 amino acids. Here the CDR3 DNA reads TGCGCCAGCAGCTTGGGAGGGCAGAAAGAGACCCAGTACTTC. As protein: CASSLGGQKETQYF.

V is TRBV2 and J is TRBJ2-1; 8 positions agree with TRBD2. V shed 5 bases and J 7 bases; nucleotides not matched to a gene: 4. Germline V gene data show CDR1 as SNHLY and CDR2 as FYNNEI. The length of the CDR3 is 13 residues. The CDR3 reads CASSSGGGNEQFF. CDR3 nucleotide sequence: TGTGCCAGCAGTAGCGGGGGTGGTAATGAGCAGTTCTTC.

The V gene is TRBV5-1, the J gene TRBJ1-1; 9 bases are a match to TRBD1. The germline V gene has CDR1 SGHRS and CDR2 YFSETQ. Trimming at V came to 2 bases and at J to 4 bases, leaving 9 bases not matched to a gene. This CDR3 has 16 amino acids. The CDR3 nucleotides read TGCGCCAGCAGCTTAAATCCGGGACAGGGCAGCACTGAAGCTTTCTTT. This gives the protein CASSLNPGQGSTEAFF. Full variable domain (outside the CDR3, taken from reference TRBV5-1 and TRBJ1-1): KAGVTQTPRYLIKTRGQQVTLSCSPISGHRSVSWYQQTPGQGLQFLFEYFSETQRNKGNFPGRFSGRQFSNSRSEMNVSTLELGDSALYLCASSLNPGQGSTEAFFGQGTRLTVV.

V and J are TRBV5-1 and TRBJ2-1; tentative D call: TRBD2 (7 bases). CDR1 and CDR2 (germline): SGHRS, YFSETQ. V was clipped by 0 bases and J by 6 bases, with 13 bases between them. The CDR3 runs to 15 residues. The DNA for the CDR3 is TGCGCCAGCAGCTTGGGAGGGGGGGTTAGCAATGAGCAGTTCTTC. It codes for CASSLGGGVSNEQFF. The full variable domain, completed using reference TRBV5-1 and TRBJ2-1, is KAGVTQTPRYLIKTRGQQVTLSCSPISGHRSVSWYQQTPGQGLQFLFEYFSETQRNKGNFPGRFSGRQFSNSRSEMNVSTLELGDSALYLCASSLGGGVSNEQFFGPGTRLTVL.

The chain recombines TRBV2 with TRBJ2-7; D is perhaps TRBD2 (5 bases). The CDR3 spans 13 residues. V was cut by 4 bases and J by 3 bases, with 10 bases left in between. CDR1 is SNHLY, CDR2 FYNNEI, per germline. CDR3 residues: CASSVTGYYEQYF. The CDR3 bases are TGTGCCAGCAGTGTAACGGGGTACTACGAGCAGTACTTC.

The CDR3: CASRGAGHRIYGYTF. DNA for the CDR3: TGTGCCAGCAGGGGTGCGGGACATCGGATTTATGGCTACACCTTC. The gene calls are TRBV6-6 and TRBJ1-2, with D possibly matching TRBD1 (6 bases). The CDR3 spans 15 residues. The V gene lost 6 bases and the J gene lost 5 bases, with 19 bases spanning the gap. Germline assignment: CDR1 MNHNY and CDR2 SVGAGI (reference sequence).

CDR3 amino acids: CASRRPRGYQETQYF. As DNA, the CDR3 is TGTGCCAGCAGAAGGCCGAGGGGGTACCAAGAGACCCAGTACTTC. The V gene is TRBV5-4, the J gene TRBJ2-5; TRBD1 is a possible D gene (6 bases). V lost 5 bases to trimming and J lost 0 bases, with 14 bases between them. There are 15 residues in the CDR3. The germline CDR1 and CDR2 sequences are SGHNT and YYREEE (reference sequence).

J is TRBJ1-5 and V is TRBV5-1; a possible D gene is TRBD1 (6 bases). In germline, CDR1 is SGHRS, CDR2 YFSETQ. V was shortened by 1 base and J by 7 bases, with 15 bases between the two germline ends. CDR3 length equals 15 residues. The CDR3 nucleotides read TGCGCCAGCAGCTTGACGGGACACCTTGACCAGCCCCAGCATTTT. This sequence encodes CASSLTGHLDQPQHF.

CDR3 DNA: TGTGCCAGCAGCTTACCCGCAGGGAGTGACAATTCACCCCTCCACTTT. Amino acids: CASSLPAGSDNSPLHF. This chain uses TRBV7-2 with TRBJ1-6; D might be TRBD1 (5 bases). Trimming cost V 2 bases and J 7 bases, with 15 bases left between them. From germline, CDR1 is SGHTA and CDR2 FQGNSA. CDR3 size: 16 residues.

The chain has TRBV7-8 and TRBJ1-6, with TRBD1 matching over 8 bases. V shed 2 bases and J 5 bases; nucleotides not matched to a gene: 2. The CDR3 has 15 amino acids. CDR1 and CDR2 from the germline V gene are SGHVS and FQNEAQ. The CDR3 DNA reads as TGTGCCAGCAGCTTACAGGGGGCAAATAATTCACCCCTCCACTTT. This sequence encodes CASSLQGANNSPLHF. Full variable domain (remainder filled in from reference TRBV7-8 and TRBJ1-6): GAGVSQSPRYKVAKRGQDVALRCDPISGHVSLFWYQQALGQGPEFLTYFQNEAQLDKSGLPSDRFFAERPEGSVSTLKIQRTQQEDSAVYLCASSLQGANNSPLHFGNGTRLTVT.

The V call is TRBV10-3, the J call TRBJ2-7; 7 bases match TRBD1. Germline loops: CDR1 ENHRY, CDR2 SYGVKD. Unmatched junction bases numbered 6, after V lost 7 bases and J lost 6 bases. The CDR3 has 12 amino acids. CDR3 residues: CAINTDRSEQYF. CDR3 coding DNA: TGTGCCATCAATACGGACAGGAGCGAGCAGTACTTC.

This chain connects TRBV19 to TRBJ2-2; 12 bases are shared with TRBD2. The trim removed 10 bases at V and 6 bases at J, leaving 6 bases unmatched. Per germline, CDR1 LNHDA and CDR2 SQIVND (reference sequence). The CDR3 covers 14 residues. The CDR3 protein is CATSLAGGPGELFF. In DNA form, the CDR3 reads TGTGCCACATCCCTAGCGGGGGGGCCCGGGGAGCTGTTTTTT. Filled out from reference TRBV19 and TRBJ2-2, the complete variable domain reads DGGITQSPKYLFRKEGQNVTLSCEQNLNHDAMYWYRQDPGQGLRLIYYSQIVNDFQKGDIAEGYSVSREKKESFPLTVTSAQKNPTAFYLCATSLAGGPGELFFGEGSRLTVL.

This clone has just a few counts. The V and J genes are TRBV10-3 and TRBJ1-6, with D possibly being TRBD1 (5 bases). V shed 2 bases and J shed 12 bases, with 8 bases lying between them. CDR3 length: 12 amino acids. Germline assignment: CDR1 ENHRY and CDR2 SYGVKD. CDR3 nucleotides: TGTGCCATCAGTGAGCTGGGGGGACCCCTCCACTTT. Translation: CAISELGGPLHF.

The genes are TRBV6-6 and TRBJ1-1, with 10 nucleotides matching TRBD1. The V gene's germline CDR1 is MNHNY and CDR2 SVGAGI (reference sequence). J lost 4 bases, V lost 10 bases, and 3 bases had no gene match. The CDR3 is 12 amino acids. CDR3 nucleotides: TGTGCCATCCGGACAGGGGGCACTGAAGCTTTCTTT. Translated: CAIRTGGTEAFF.

The chain links TRBV6-5 to TRBJ1-5; D not resolved. Trimming shortened V by 6 bases and J by 7 bases, and 16 bases separated the two germline ends. The CDR3 length is 14 residues. The germline V gene has CDR1 MNHEY and CDR2 SVGAGI. CDR3 in amino acids: CASRARKAGQPQHF. CDR3 coding DNA: TGTGCCAGCAGAGCCCGTAAGGCCGGACAGCCCCAGCATTTT.

The chain carries TRBV5-1 and TRBJ2-7, with 9 positions matching TRBD1. The J segment lost 3 bases and the V segment lost 8 bases, leaving 6 bases of the junction unmatched. CDR3 length equals 13 residues. CDR1 is SGHRS, CDR2 YFSETQ, per germline. In DNA, the CDR3 is TGCGCCAGTACACCGGGACAGGGCTACGAGCAGTACTTC. This encodes CASTPGQGYEQYF.

V usage is TRBV5-1 and J usage is TRBJ2-7; 12 bases are shared with TRBD1. The ends lost 0 bases at V and 6 bases at J; junction bases unmatched: 4. Germline loops: CDR1 SGHRS, CDR2 YFSETQ. The CDR3 is made up of 15 amino acids. CDR3 sequence: CASSLAGTGGGEQYF. In DNA, the CDR3 is TGCGCCAGCAGCTTGGCCGGGACAGGGGGCGGCGAGCAGTACTTC. Together with reference TRBV5-1 and TRBJ2-7, the CDR3 gives the full variable domain: KAGVTQTPRYLIKTRGQQVTLSCSPISGHRSVSWYQQTPGQGLQFLFEYFSETQRNKGNFPGRFSGRQFSNSRSEMNVSTLELGDSALYLCASSLAGTGGGEQYFGPGTRLTVT.

The chain joins TRBV4-1 to TRBJ1-2, with D possibly TRBD1 on 5 matching bases. Per germline, CDR1 MGHRA and CDR2 YSYEKL. This CDR3 is built from 16 residues. V dropped 0 bases and J dropped 4 bases, with 15 bases sitting between them. The CDR3 sequence is CASSQERRGQGYGYTF. CDR3 coding DNA: TGCGCCAGCAGCCAAGAACGTCGCGGGCAGGGCTATGGCTACACCTTC.

V gene TRBV6-1 combines with J gene TRBJ2-7, with 10 bases identical to TRBD1. Germline trimming cut 6 bases from V and 6 bases from J; bases unmatched to any gene: 11. The length of the CDR3 is 15 residues. Looked up from germline, CDR1 is MNHNS and CDR2 is SASEGT. The CDR3 is CASSLAGQGRGEQYF. CDR3 nucleotides: TGTGCCAGCAGCTTAGCGGGACAGGGGAGAGGCGAGCAGTACTTC.

The gene calls are TRBV7-6 and TRBJ1-6; 9 nucleotides match TRBD1. This CDR3 is 15 amino acids long. V lost 3 bases to trimming and J lost 6 bases; unmatched junction nucleotides: 3. CDR1 SGHVS and CDR2 FNYEAQ come from the germline V gene. CDR3 residues: CASSLGQGPNSPLHF. The CDR3 nucleotides are TGTGCCAGCAGCTTGGGACAGGGACCTAATTCACCCCTCCACTTT.

The V call is TRBV4-1, the J call TRBJ1-6; the D is unclear. V gave up 2 bases and J gave up 8 bases, with 10 bases separating them. The CDR3 totals 14 residues. Germline lookup yields CDR1 MGHRA and CDR2 YSYEKL. Here the CDR3 reads CASSQRVVDSPLHF. In DNA, the CDR3 is TGCGCCAGCAGCCAACGGGTTGTTGATTCACCCCTCCACTTT.

The V gene is TRBV11-2, the J gene TRBJ1-2; 9 bases map to TRBD1. CDR1 is SGHAT, CDR2 FQNNGV, per germline. The junction had 9 bases not matched to a gene; V was cut back by 6 bases and J by 4 bases. The length of the CDR3 is 15 residues. The CDR3 spells CASSPPGQGLYGYTF. The CDR3 bases are TGTGCCAGCAGTCCCCCAGGACAGGGGCTCTATGGCTACACCTTC.

The chain uses TRBV5-1 and TRBJ2-5, with 10 bases that match TRBD1. CDR3 size: 17 residues. Germline V gives CDR1 SGHRS, CDR2 YFSETQ. The ends lost 6 bases at V and 3 bases at J; junction bases unmatched: 14. The CDR3 bases are TGCGCCAGCACTCTACATGGGACAGGGGTTTTAGAAGAGACCCAGTACTTC. Translating it yields CASTLHGTGVLEETQYF.

The chain is built from TRBV5-1 and TRBJ1-4; TRBD1 agrees at 12 bases. The V gene's germline CDR1 is SGHRS and CDR2 YFSETQ. After removal of 4 bases from V and 5 bases from J, the junction contained 0 bases not matched to a gene. The CDR3 runs 14 residues. The DNA for the CDR3 is TGCGCCAGCAGCGGGACAGGGGGCAATGAAAAACTGTTTTTT. Protein product: CASSGTGGNEKLFF.

The chain combines TRBV5-6 with TRBJ2-5; D perhaps matches TRBD2 (6 bases). Trimming shortened V by 4 bases and J by 4 bases, and 14 bases separated the two germline ends. Germline CDR1 and CDR2: SGHDT and YYEEEE. CDR3 length: 14 amino acids. The CDR3 protein is CASSRPGVPETQYF. The DNA for the CDR3 is TGTGCCAGCAGCCGCCCGGGGGTCCCAGAGACCCAGTACTTC.

J is TRBJ1-1 and V is TRBV25-1; TRBD1 matches at 8 bases. V was clipped by 6 bases and J by 3 bases; unmatched bases: 9. Germline-derived CDR1 and CDR2 are MGHDK and SYGVNS. The CDR3 length is 15 residues. The CDR3: CASSNPGQGDTEAFF. Written as DNA, the CDR3 is TGTGCCAGCAGCAACCCCGGACAGGGCGACACTGAAGCTTTCTTT.

The chain has TRBV6-5 and TRBJ2-3; D is perhaps TRBD1 (6 bases). The CDR3 sequence is 15 residues long. The ends were cut back, 5 bases at V and 2 bases at J, with 14 bases in the middle. Looked up from germline, CDR1 is MNHEY and CDR2 is SVGAGI. CDR3 sequence reads: CASSPTGLLTDTQYF. DNA of the CDR3: TGTGCCAGCAGTCCAACAGGGCTACTCACAGATACGCAGTATTTT.

Turning to this clone: A read error may produce the germline difference seen at one junction end. This sequence joins TRBV5-5 and TRBJ2-7, with D perhaps matching TRBD1 or TRBD2 (5 bases each). Germline CDR1 reads SGHKS; CDR2 reads YYEKEE (reference sequence). The CDR3 is 14 residues long. The CDR3: CASTLGVSGDEQYF. CDR3 sequence (DNA): TGTGCCAGCACCTTGGGGGTCTCCGGGGACGAGCAGTACTTC.